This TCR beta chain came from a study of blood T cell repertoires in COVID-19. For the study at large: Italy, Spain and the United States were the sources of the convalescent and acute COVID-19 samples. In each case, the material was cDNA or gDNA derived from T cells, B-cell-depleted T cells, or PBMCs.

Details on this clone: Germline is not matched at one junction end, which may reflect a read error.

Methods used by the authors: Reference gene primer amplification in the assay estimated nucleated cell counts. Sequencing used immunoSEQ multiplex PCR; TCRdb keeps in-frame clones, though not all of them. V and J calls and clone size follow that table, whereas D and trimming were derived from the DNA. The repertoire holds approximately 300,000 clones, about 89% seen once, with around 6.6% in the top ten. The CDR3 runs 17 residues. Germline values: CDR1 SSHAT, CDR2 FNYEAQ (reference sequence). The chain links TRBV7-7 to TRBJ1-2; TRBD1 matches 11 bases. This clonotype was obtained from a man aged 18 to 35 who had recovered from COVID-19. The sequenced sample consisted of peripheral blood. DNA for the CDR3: TGTGCTAGCAGCCCTATCCGGGGACAGGGGGTACTTAGTGGCTACACCTTC. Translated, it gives CASSPIRGQGVLSGYTF.